This T cell receptor (beta chain) originates from a study of CD8 T cell repertoires and HIV-1 epitope variants. Across the whole study: Separate wells received one of Twenty-five Gag or Nef variant peptides. Enriched T cells were co-cultured with equal numbers of autologous T cell-negative antigen-presenting cells.

The CDR3 consists of 15 residues. CDR1 SEHNR and CDR2 FQNEAQ come from the germline V gene (reference sequence). Trimming cost V 5 bases and J 1 base; bases outside gene matches: 2. Study outcomes and limitations: This assay reports beta chains of antigen-expanded cells, not T cell function.

Details on this clone: The antigen is undetermined.

Here immunoSEQ multiplex PCR was the method, and the copy in TCRdb shows in-frame clones only, minus some. The sample has 5,500 to 7,000 clones; less than 70% are singletons. Sequencing used cultured CD8+ T cells derived from PBMCs. This clonotype originated in a male donor with HIV. The rearrangement joins TRBV7-9 to TRBJ2-1; TRBD2 matches 10 bases. In DNA form, the CDR3 reads TGTGCCAGCAGCGGGACTAGCGAGTCCTACAATGAGCAGTTCTTC. Protein: CASSGTSESYNEQFF.